Included here is one TCR beta chain sequence, with context. The method was immunoSEQ multiplex PCR; TCRdb's version includes in-frame clones alone and lacks a portion of them. The sample records 65,000 to 75,000 clones, about 90% being singletons. This sample is part of a study of T cell changes during pregnancy in multiple sclerosis. The CDR3 length is 15 residues. Trimming cost V 4 bases and J 1 base, with 13 bases left between them. Germline values: CDR1 MNHEY, CDR2 SVGAGI. The chain carries TRBV6-5 and TRBJ2-5; weak D call: TRBD1 (5 bases). The TCR comes from a female donor in good health, enrolled as a control in a pregnancy study. The sample here was peripheral blood, taken in the third trimester of pregnancy. The CDR3 nucleotides read TGTGCCAGCAGTTGGGGCCAGCACCTCCAAGAGACCCAGTACTTC. Translating gives CASSWGQHLQETQYF.